Listed here are 7 T cell receptor beta chains from one sample, sequenced in a study of PD-L1 blockade in urothelial cancer. The time point denotes: pretreatment peripheral blood. Only in-frame clones appear in the TCRdb table, and some are missing; sequencing was by immunoSEQ multiplex PCR. The data hold 65,000 to 80,000 clones, with about 90% observed a single time. Sequences were derived from PBMCs, sampled around atezolizumab (anti-PD-L1) treatment. These receptors all come from a man aged 65-85 years with urothelial cancer.

DNA for the CDR3: TGTGCCAGCAGCGCGGACAGGGGGCGCAGAGATACGCAGTATTTT. It yields the protein CASSADRGRRDTQYF. J is TRBJ2-3 and V is TRBV7-2; 11 positions match TRBD1. CDR1 is SGHTA and CDR2 is FQGNSA in the germline V gene. After removal of 5 bases from V and 5 bases from J, the junction contained 6 bases not matched to a gene. The CDR3 spans 15 residues.

The CDR3 is CASSLGTVNTGELFF. DNA for the CDR3: TGTGCCAGCAGCTTGGGGACAGTGAACACCGGGGAGCTGTTTTTT. The chain uses TRBV5-4 and TRBJ2-2; tentatively, D is TRBD1 (6 bases). Germline V gives CDR1 SGHNT, CDR2 YYREEE (reference sequence). V was clipped by 0 bases and J by 1 base, with 7 bases between them. This CDR3 has 15 residues.

The V and J genes are TRBV28 and TRBJ2-2, with D maybe TRBD2 (6 bases). Trimming stripped 6 bases from V and 6 bases from J, with 20 bases between. Germline assignment: CDR1 MDHEN and CDR2 SYDVKM. The CDR3 totals 16 residues. CDR3 residues: CASRTGLQGTSGELFF. The DNA for the CDR3 is TGTGCCAGCAGGACGGGACTCCAAGGGACGTCCGGGGAGCTGTTTTTT.

This clone showed up just a few times. The V gene is TRBV6-1, the J gene TRBJ1-5; TRBD1 might be the D (5 bases). The germline CDR1 and CDR2 sequences are MNHNS and SASEGT. There are 13 residues in the CDR3. Trimming stripped 4 bases from V and 6 bases from J, with 10 bases between. The CDR3 sequence is CASSGWGGQPQHF. CDR3 coding DNA: TGTGCCAGCAGTGGGTGGGGCGGTCAGCCCCAGCATTTT.

The chain carries TRBV2 and TRBJ1-2; TRBD1 agrees at 8 bases. Germline V gene lookup returns CDR1 SNHLY and CDR2 FYNNEI. This CDR3 is 13 amino acids long. Trimming removed 7 bases from V and 4 bases from J; junction bases left unmatched: 5. For the CDR3, the DNA is TGTGCCAGCAAAGGACAGGGAACCTATGGCTACACCTTC. Translated: CASKGQGTYGYTF.

The chain couples TRBV9 to TRBJ2-2; D not certain. The CDR3 has 13 amino acids. Germline V gene lookup returns CDR1 SGDLS and CDR2 YYNGEE. Deletions cut 3 bases from V and 7 bases from J, with 10 bases between. The CDR3 region has the DNA TGTGCCAGCAGCGGGAGTACGGGCGGGGAGCTGTTTTTT. This codes for CASSGSTGGELFF.

CDR3 nucleotide sequence: TGTGCCAGCACCCCGGGGGGAAGCTACGAGCAGTACTTC. It translates to CASTPGGSYEQYF. This sequence joins TRBV25-1 and TRBJ2-7; TRBD2 agrees at 7 bases. This CDR3 region has 13 residues. The V and J ends lost 7 bases and 3 bases, in that order; junction bases with no gene match: 6. Per the germline V gene, CDR1 is MGHDK and CDR2 is SYGVNS.